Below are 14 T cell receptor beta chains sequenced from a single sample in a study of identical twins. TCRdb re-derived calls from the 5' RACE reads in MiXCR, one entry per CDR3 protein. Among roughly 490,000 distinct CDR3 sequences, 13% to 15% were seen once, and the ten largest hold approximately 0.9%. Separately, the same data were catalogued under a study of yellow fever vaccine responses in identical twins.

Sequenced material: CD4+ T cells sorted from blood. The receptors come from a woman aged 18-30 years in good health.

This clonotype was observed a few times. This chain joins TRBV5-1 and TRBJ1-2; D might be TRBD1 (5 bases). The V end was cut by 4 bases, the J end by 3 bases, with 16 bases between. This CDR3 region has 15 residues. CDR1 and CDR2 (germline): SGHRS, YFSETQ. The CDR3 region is CASSPGERVYYGYTF. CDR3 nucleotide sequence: TGCGCCAGCAGCCCGGGGGAGAGGGTATACTATGGCTACACCTTC.

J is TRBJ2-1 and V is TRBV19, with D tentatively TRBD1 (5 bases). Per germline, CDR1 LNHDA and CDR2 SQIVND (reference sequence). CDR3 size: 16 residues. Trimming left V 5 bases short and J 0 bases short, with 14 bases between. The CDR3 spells CASSYRGLSSYNEQFF. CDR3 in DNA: TGTGCCAGTAGTTATAGGGGCCTGAGCTCCTACAATGAGCAGTTCTTC.

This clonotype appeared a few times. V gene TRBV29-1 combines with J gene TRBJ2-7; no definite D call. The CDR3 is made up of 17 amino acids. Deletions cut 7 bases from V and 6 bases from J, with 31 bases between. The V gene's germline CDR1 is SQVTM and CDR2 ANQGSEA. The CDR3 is CSDLPSLGSLPACEQYF. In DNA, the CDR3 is TGCAGCGACCTCCCAAGTTTGGGCAGCCTCCCGGCCTGCGAGCAGTACTTC.

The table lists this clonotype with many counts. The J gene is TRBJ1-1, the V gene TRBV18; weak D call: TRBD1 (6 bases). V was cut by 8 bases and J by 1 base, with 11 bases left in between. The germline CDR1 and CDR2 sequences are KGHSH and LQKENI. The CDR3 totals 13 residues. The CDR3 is CASSPGQNTEAFF. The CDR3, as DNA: TGTGCCAGCAGCCCGGGACAGAACACTGAAGCTTTCTTT.

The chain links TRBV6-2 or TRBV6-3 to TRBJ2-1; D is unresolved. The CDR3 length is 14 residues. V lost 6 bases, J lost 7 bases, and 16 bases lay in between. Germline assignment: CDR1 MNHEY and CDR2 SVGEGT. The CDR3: CASSPLIVINEQFF. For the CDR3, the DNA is TGTGCCAGCAGCCCATTAATTGTGATTAATGAGCAGTTCTTC.

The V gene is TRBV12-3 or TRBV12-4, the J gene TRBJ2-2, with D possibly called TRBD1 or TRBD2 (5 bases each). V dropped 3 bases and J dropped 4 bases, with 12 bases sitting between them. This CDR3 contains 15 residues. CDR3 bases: TGTGCCAGCAGTTTTCGTAGGGGACGCACCGGGGAGCTGTTTTTT. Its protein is CASSFRRGRTGELFF.

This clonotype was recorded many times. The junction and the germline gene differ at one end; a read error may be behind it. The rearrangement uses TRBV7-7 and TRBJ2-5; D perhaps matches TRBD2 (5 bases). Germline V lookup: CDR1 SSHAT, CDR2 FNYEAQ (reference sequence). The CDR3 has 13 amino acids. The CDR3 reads CASSHEGGGTQYF. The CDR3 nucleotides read TGTGCTAGCAGCCACGAGGGCGGTGGGACCCAGTACTTC.

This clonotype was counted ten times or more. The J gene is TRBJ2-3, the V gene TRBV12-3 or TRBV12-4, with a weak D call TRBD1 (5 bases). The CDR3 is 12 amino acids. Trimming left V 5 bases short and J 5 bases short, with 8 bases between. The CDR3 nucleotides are TGTGCCAGCAGTCTCAGGGTAGATACGCAGTATTTT. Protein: CASSLRVDTQYF.

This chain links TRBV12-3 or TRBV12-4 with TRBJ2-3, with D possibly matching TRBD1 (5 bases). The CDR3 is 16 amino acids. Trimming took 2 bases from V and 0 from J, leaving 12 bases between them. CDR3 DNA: TGTGCCAGCAGTTTACGCAGGGCCAGTAGCACAGATACGCAGTATTTT. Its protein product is CASSLRRASSTDTQYF.

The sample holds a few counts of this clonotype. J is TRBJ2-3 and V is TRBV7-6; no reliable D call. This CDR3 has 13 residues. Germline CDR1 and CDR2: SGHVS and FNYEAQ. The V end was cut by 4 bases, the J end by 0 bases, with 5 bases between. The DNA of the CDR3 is TGTGCCAGCAGCTGGGGTAGCACAGATACGCAGTATTTT. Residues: CASSWGSTDTQYF.

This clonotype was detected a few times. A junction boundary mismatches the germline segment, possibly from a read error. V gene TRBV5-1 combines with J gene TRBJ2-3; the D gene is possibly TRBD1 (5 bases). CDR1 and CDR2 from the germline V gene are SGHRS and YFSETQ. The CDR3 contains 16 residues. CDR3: CASSPGDSTGTDTHYF. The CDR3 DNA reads TGCGCCAGCAGCCCGGGCGACAGTACTGGCACAGATACGCATTATTTT.

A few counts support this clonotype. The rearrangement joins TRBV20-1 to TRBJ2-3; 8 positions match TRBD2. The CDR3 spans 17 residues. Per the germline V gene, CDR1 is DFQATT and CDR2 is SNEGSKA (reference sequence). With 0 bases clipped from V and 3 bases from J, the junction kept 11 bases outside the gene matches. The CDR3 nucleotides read TGCAGTGCTAGAGACCTCGACCAAGCGGGAGTAACAGATACGCAGTATTTT. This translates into CSARDLDQAGVTDTQYF.

The DNA for the CDR3 is TGTGCCAGCAGCTCTGACAGGTACGAGCAGTACTTC. Amino acid sequence: CASSSDRYEQYF. This rearrangement joins TRBV11-2 to TRBJ2-7, with D possibly matching TRBD1 (6 bases). Deletions cut 4 bases from V and 4 bases from J, with 8 bases between. This CDR3 is 12 amino acids long. Per germline, CDR1 SGHAT and CDR2 FQNNGV. The complete variable domain, with remaining parts taken from reference TRBV11-2 and TRBJ2-7, reads EAGVAQSPRYKIIEKRQSVAFWCNPISGHATLYWYQQILGQGPKLLIQFQNNGVVDDSQLPKDRFSAERLKGVDSTLKIQPAKLEDSAVYLCASSSDRYEQYFGPGTRLTVT.

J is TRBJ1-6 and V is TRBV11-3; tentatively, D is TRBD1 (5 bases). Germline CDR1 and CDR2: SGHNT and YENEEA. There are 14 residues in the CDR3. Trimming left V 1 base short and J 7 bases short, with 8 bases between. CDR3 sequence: CASSLGGVNSPLHF. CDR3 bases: TGTGCCAGCAGCTTAGGGGGCGTAAATTCACCCCTCCACTTT. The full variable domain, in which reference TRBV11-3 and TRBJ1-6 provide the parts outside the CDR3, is EAGVVQSPRYKIIEKKQPVAFWCNPISGHNTLYWYLQNLGQGPELLIRYENEEAVDDSQLPKDRFSAERLKGVDSTLKIQPAELGDSAVYLCASSLGGVNSPLHFGNGTRLTVT.